The TCR beta chain described here comes from a study of cytomegalovirus exposure and HLA in healthy donors. Overall study context: The 120 validation repertoires matched the 650 to 850 first-cohort repertoires in platform, a later analysis reported.

Libraries were prepared by immunoSEQ multiplex PCR; TCRdb keeps only in-frame clonotypes and omits some of them. The repertoire consists of under 150,000 clones, with 84% occurring once and the leading ten covering approximately 1.5%. In the case of this clone: Its cognate antigen is unknown. Germline and junction disagree at one end, which may indicate a read error.

From the roughly 120-subject validation cohort, which was separate from the roughly 700-subject first cohort, the donors were drawn. The CDR3 runs 13 residues. Germline loops: CDR1 SSHAT, CDR2 FNYEAQ (reference sequence). The study, taken as a whole, reports: Confirmation was obtained in vitro that a few CMV-associated chains are specific for CMV antigens. In the 120 validation repertoires, 94% of cluster scores exceeded 0, per a later analysis.

The TCR was taken from a woman aged 25 to 39 in good health and CMV-seronegative. The sample was PBMCs. The J gene is TRBJ2-5, the V gene TRBV7-7; TRBD2 agrees at 7 bases. The CDR3 region is CASSDDRGGTQYF. The CDR3 DNA is TGTGCTAGCAGCGACGACCGCGGGGGGACCCAGTACTTC.